A selection of T cell receptor beta chains follows, all from one sample in a study of graft-versus-host responses after intestinal transplantation. Antigen specificity for these receptors is unknown. Clones were sequenced by immunoSEQ multiplex PCR, and TCRdb holds only the in-frame ones, with some missing. The sample contains about 120,000 clones, roughly 93% of which appear only once. This material consisted of unstimulated CD4+ T cells sorted from spleen or lymph node cells, taken before intestinal transplant. All receptors derive from a human donor who received an intestinal transplant. The CDR3 runs from the conserved cysteine through the conserved F or W. A D gene is named only where the DNA matches it firmly. Rows give clone size only sometimes, using once, few, many, or a class for an expanded clone.

V	D	J	size	DNA	CDR3
TRBV4-1	TRBD1	TRBJ2-7	-	TGCGCCAGCAGCCAAGCATCGTGGGGACAGGGGAGGGGTCACTCCTACGAGCAGTACTTC	CASSQASWGQGRGHSYEQYF
TRBV9	TRBD2	TRBJ2-3	-	TGTGCCAGCAGGTCTAGCGGGGTTAGCACAGATACGCAGTATTTT	CASRSSGVSTDTQYF
TRBV2	-	TRBJ1-5	-	TGTGCCAGCAGTCCCAAGAACAGCGGGGGTATTCAGCCCCAGCATTTT	CASSPKNSGGIQPQHF
TRBV7-3	-	TRBJ2-6	once	TGTGCCAGCATGTTGGGGGGCCCCCCTGGGGCCAACGTCCTGACTTTC	CASMLGGPPGANVLTF
TRBV29-1	TRBD2	TRBJ2-7	-	TGCAGCGTTGGTGCGACTAGCGGGTCCGAGCAGTACTTC	CSVGATSGSEQYF
TRBV10-2	TRBD2	TRBJ2-7	-	TGCGCCAGCAGTCGGGGACTAGCGGGAGTCTACGAGCAGTACTTC	CASSRGLAGVYEQYF
TRBV7-2	TRBD1	TRBJ1-5	-	TGTGCCAGCAGCTTAGAGCGGGACAGCTCATATAGCAATCAGCCCCAGCATTTT	CASSLERDSSYSNQPQHF
TRBV6-1	-	TRBJ1-2	-	TGTGCCAGCCGGTCCTCGGGTCCCTATGGCTACACCTTC	CASRSSGPYGYTF
TRBV6-5	TRBD1	TRBJ1-4	-	TGTGCCAGCCGAGTGGGACAGCTTAATGAAAAACTGTTTTTT	CASRVGQLNEKLFF
TRBV6-5	-	TRBJ1-5	-	TGTGCCAGCAGTCCCGGGCTTATGAGCAATCAGCCCCAGCATTTT	CASSPGLMSNQPQHF
TRBV4-2	-	TRBJ1-1	-	TGTGCCAGCAGCCTCGTGGGGAACACTGAAGCTTTCTTT	CASSLVGNTEAFF
TRBV25-1	-	TRBJ2-7	-	TGTGCCAGCAGTGAAAACAGGGACGAGCAGTACTTC	CASSENRDEQYF
TRBV28	TRBD2	TRBJ2-1	-	TGTGCCAGCAGTTCTGCTGCGGGAGAGGGTGGTGAGCAGTTCTTC	CASSSAAGEGGEQFF
TRBV28	TRBD2	TRBJ2-7	-	TGTGCCAGCAGTTCCCCCGCGGGGGGAGTCTACGAGCAGTACTTC	CASSSPAGGVYEQYF
TRBV27	TRBD1	TRBJ1-1	-	TGTGCCAGCGCGCCCGGACAGGGCTTCACTGAAGCTTTCTTT	CASAPGQGFTEAFF
TRBV9	TRBD2	TRBJ2-3	-	TGTGCCAGCAGCGTAGCACTAGCGGGGGGCACAGATACGCAGTATTTT	CASSVALAGGTDTQYF
TRBV28	-	TRBJ2-7	once	TGTGCCAGCAGTTTAACCGGGAAGCAGTACTTC	CASSLTGKQYF
TRBV28	-	TRBJ1-2	-	TGTGCCAGCAGCCCCCGATCCAGGAACTATGGCTACACCTTC	CASSPRSRNYGYTF
TRBV28	-	TRBJ1-2	-	TGTGCCAGCAGTTTAGGGGGGTTTCGAGGGGCTTCACCCTATGGCTACACCTTC	CASSLGGFRGASPYGYTF
TRBV2	TRBD1	TRBJ1-1	-	TGTGCCAGCTCGATCAACAGGGGAAACACTGAAGCTTTCTTT	CASSINRGNTEAFF
TRBV7-9	-	TRBJ2-7	-	TGTGCCAGCAGCATTAACAGGGTCCTCTACGAGCAGTACTTC	CASSINRVLYEQYF
TRBV11-2	-	TRBJ2-7	once	TGTGCCAGCAGCTTTTCAGTCTACGAGCAGTACTTC	CASSFSVYEQYF
TRBV9	-	TRBJ2-7	-	TGTGCCAGCAGCGTAGACCAGGCCAACTACGAGCAGTACTTC	CASSVDQANYEQYF
TRBV29-1	-	TRBJ2-7	-	TGCAGCGTCCAGGGCGTGCATCCCAGCTACGAGCAGTACTTC	CSVQGVHPSYEQYF
TRBV18	-	TRBJ2-2	-	TGTGCCAGCTCACCACCGTTTTCAGGAGCCGGGGAGCTGTTTTTT	CASSPPFSGAGELFF